The 26 T cell receptor beta chains in this list originate from one sample, sequenced in a study of T cell responses to AZD1222 COVID-19 vaccine. Assay used: immunoSEQ multiplex PCR; TCRdb lists only in-frame clones, some missing. The table has approximately 100,000 clones, about 90% seen once. The sample consisted of peripheral blood, taken on day 0 of AZD1222 vaccination. The receptor source for this set is an adult in good health.

The chain carries TRBV7-3 and TRBJ1-3, with D possibly being TRBD1 (5 bases). There are 16 residues in the CDR3. The V gene lost 1 base and the J gene lost 0 bases, with 10 bases spanning the gap. Germline CDR1 reads SGHTA; CDR2 reads FQGTGA. CDR3 protein: CASSLNRRASGNTIYF. The DNA for the CDR3 is TGTGCCAGCAGCTTAAACAGGAGAGCCTCTGGAAACACCATATATTTT.

This chain connects TRBV19 to TRBJ1-4; no clear D. CDR3 length equals 14 residues. Germline loops: CDR1 LNHDA, CDR2 SQIVND (reference sequence). V lost 8 bases, J lost 0 bases, and 10 bases lay in between. The CDR3 coding sequence is TGTGCCAGTCAGGACCGTACAACTAATGAAAAACTGTTTTTT. This translates into CASQDRTTNEKLFF.

The chain combines TRBV9 with TRBJ1-5; D is perhaps TRBD1 (5 bases). The CDR3 is 13 amino acids. Germline V gene lookup returns CDR1 SGDLS and CDR2 YYNGEE. Trimming took 7 bases from V and 1 from J, leaving 9 bases between them. CDR3 sequence (DNA): TGTGCCAGCGTTAGGGGCAGCAATCAGCCCCAGCATTTT. The encoded protein is CASVRGSNQPQHF.

The V call is TRBV18, the J call TRBJ1-1; D is possibly TRBD1 (5 bases). V lost 0 bases, J lost 6 bases, and 8 bases lay in between. Per germline, CDR1 KGHSH and CDR2 LQKENI. The CDR3 runs 13 residues. Here the CDR3 reads CASSPPAGPEAFF. The DNA for the CDR3 is TGTGCCAGCTCACCACCGGCGGGGCCTGAAGCTTTCTTT.

The J gene is TRBJ2-1, the V gene TRBV12-5, with TRBD2 identical over 9 bases. In germline, CDR1 is LGHNT, CDR2 FRNRAP. The junction had 17 bases not matched to a gene; V was cut back by 7 bases and J by 7 bases. This CDR3 spans 17 amino acids. In nucleotides, the CDR3 is TGTGCTAGTGCCCCGGTACTGGCGGGGGGGCTGGGGAATGAGCAGTTCTTC. Protein sequence: CASAPVLAGGLGNEQFF.

The rearrangement uses TRBV7-9 and TRBJ1-2; 8 bases agree with TRBD1. CDR3 size: 13 residues. The germline V gene has CDR1 SEHNR and CDR2 FQNEAQ (reference sequence). The J segment lost 7 bases and the V segment lost 7 bases, leaving 8 bases of the junction unmatched. The CDR3 sequence: CASINQGAFGYTF. In nucleotides, the CDR3 is TGTGCCAGCATCAACCAGGGGGCGTTTGGCTACACCTTC.

The CDR3 spells CASSPGFNQPQHF. Here the CDR3 DNA reads TGTGCCAGTAGCCCAGGTTTCAATCAGCCCCAGCATTTT. The chain uses TRBV19 and TRBJ1-5; no clear D gene. CDR1 and CDR2 from the germline V gene are LNHDA and SQIVND (reference sequence). CDR3 length: 13 residues. Between the trimmed V and J ends, which lost 6 bases and 3 bases, there was a span of 9 bases.

V usage is TRBV21-1 and J usage is TRBJ2-5. TRBV21-1 is assigned pseudogene status. The CDR3 contains 12 residues. CDR3 sequence: CASRGLQETQYF. The CDR3, as DNA: TGTGCCAGCAGGGGTTTACAAGAGACCCAGTACTTC.

J is TRBJ1-5 and V is TRBV7-8; D gene unclear. Germline CDR1 and CDR2: SGHVS and FQNEAQ. V lost 1 base and J lost 4, with 23 bases in between. This CDR3 spans 19 amino acids. CDR3 in DNA: TGTGCCAGCAGCTTAGAGGGAATGAGCCAGGCGCTGTTTAATCAGCCCCAGCATTTT. Its protein product is CASSLEGMSQALFNQPQHF.

V and J are TRBV30 and TRBJ1-1; D is perhaps TRBD1 (6 bases). The germline V gene has CDR1 GTSNPN and CDR2 SVGIG (reference sequence). V was shortened by 4 bases and J by 1 base, with 10 bases between the two germline ends. This CDR3 contains 13 residues. CDR3 DNA sequence: TGTGCCTGGAAACGGACAGCGAACACTGAAGCTTTCTTT. As protein: CAWKRTANTEAFF.

The chain is built from TRBV7-9 and TRBJ2-7; D unclear. V was cut by 1 base and J by 0 bases, with 13 bases left in between. Looked up from germline, CDR1 is SEHNR and CDR2 is FQNEAQ (reference sequence). The length of the CDR3 is 16 residues. The CDR3 is CASSLVVKGFSYEQYF. The CDR3 DNA sequence: TGTGCCAGCAGCTTAGTGGTTAAGGGATTCTCCTACGAGCAGTACTTC.

This sequence joins TRBV20-1 and TRBJ2-1; D possibly corresponds to TRBD2 (7 bases). This CDR3 has 14 residues. CDR1 and CDR2 from the germline V gene are DFQATT and SNEGSKA (reference sequence). V was clipped by 3 bases and J by 5 bases, with 14 bases between them. The CDR3, as DNA: TGCAGTGCTAGTTGGCGGGGGCAAGACAATGAGCAGTTCTTC. It translates to CSASWRGQDNEQFF.

This chain joins TRBV2 and TRBJ1-4; TRBD1 is a possible D gene (5 bases). V was cut by 8 bases and J by 1 base, with 17 bases left in between. The CDR3 is 16 residues long. Looked up from germline, CDR1 is SNHLY and CDR2 is FYNNEI. The CDR3, as DNA: TGTGCCAGCGATTCTGGGCAGGGTGGAACTAATGAAAAACTGTTTTTT. It codes for CASDSGQGGTNEKLFF.

The chain employs TRBV18 and TRBJ1-2; D not certain. CDR3 length equals 16 residues. V lost 1 base to trimming and J lost 4 bases, with 16 bases between them. Germline V gene lookup returns CDR1 KGHSH and CDR2 LQKENI. DNA for the CDR3: TGTGCCAGCTCACCACTTCCTGTCGACGGCCTCTATGGCTACACCTTC. Translation gives CASSPLPVDGLYGYTF.

The chain joins TRBV7-9 to TRBJ2-1; 7 positions agree with TRBD1. J gave up 7 bases and V 4 bases, and 7 bases lay outside the gene matches. Germline values: CDR1 SEHNR, CDR2 FQNEAQ (reference sequence). The CDR3 length is 14 residues. The CDR3 region is CASSSPEGANEQFF. For the CDR3, the DNA is TGTGCCAGCAGCTCCCCCGAGGGGGCTAATGAGCAGTTCTTC.

The chain employs TRBV7-9 and TRBJ1-6; D is possibly TRBD1 (5 bases). Germline CDR1 is SEHNR and CDR2 is FQNEAQ (reference sequence). V lost 10 bases, J lost 7 bases, and 11 bases lay in between. The CDR3 has 12 amino acids. The DNA for the CDR3 is TGTGCCACGAACCGGGACAATTCACCCCTCCACTTT. It yields the protein CATNRDNSPLHF.

The chain uses TRBV2 and TRBJ2-2; a possible D gene is TRBD1 (5 bases). This CDR3 has 12 amino acids. Germline V lookup: CDR1 SNHLY, CDR2 FYNNEI. Trimming left V 8 bases short and J 6 bases short, with 10 bases between. The CDR3 spells CASAGFSGELFF. In DNA, the CDR3 is TGTGCCAGCGCAGGGTTTTCCGGGGAGCTGTTTTTT.

The rearrangement uses TRBV7-6 and TRBJ2-7, with D hard to call. Germline values: CDR1 SGHVS, CDR2 FNYEAQ. Trimming removed 5 bases at V and 1 base at J, with 9 bases between. The CDR3 contains 13 residues. CDR3 sequence reads: CASSPPGSYEQYF. The CDR3 DNA reads as TGTGCCAGCAGCCCCCCCGGGTCCTACGAGCAGTACTTC.

V gene TRBV5-1 combines with J gene TRBJ2-5; 7 nucleotides line up with TRBD1. The CDR3 contains 14 residues. CDR1 and CDR2 (germline): SGHRS, YFSETQ. J was trimmed by 1 base and V by 0 bases; bases with no gene match: 0. The CDR3: CASSLGQGQETQYF. The CDR3 DNA reads as TGCGCCAGCAGCTTGGGACAGGGCCAAGAGACCCAGTACTTC.

This chain connects TRBV7-9 to TRBJ1-1; a weak D match, TRBD1 (6 bases). CDR3 length: 11 amino acids. The ends were cut back, 8 bases at V and 8 bases at J, with 12 bases in the middle. Germline CDR1 reads SEHNR; CDR2 reads FQNEAQ (reference sequence). The CDR3 region has the DNA TGTGCCAGCGACAGGTCTCCCGAAGCTTTCTTT. Translating it yields CASDRSPEAFF.

The gene calls are TRBV7-9 and TRBJ1-2; 7 positions match TRBD1. The CDR3 totals 14 residues. The V gene end was trimmed by 3 bases and the J gene end by 3 bases; junction bases not matched to a gene: 4. Germline assignment: CDR1 SEHNR and CDR2 FQNEAQ (reference sequence). This CDR3 reads CASSLGQYDYGYTF. The CDR3 DNA sequence: TGTGCCAGCAGCTTGGGACAGTACGACTATGGCTACACCTTC.

This clone was picked up a small number of times. The rearrangement uses TRBV27 and TRBJ2-7, with 9 bases matching TRBD1. J lost 5 bases, V lost 6 bases, and 5 bases had no gene match. The CDR3 contains 13 residues. Germline V gives CDR1 MNHEY, CDR2 SMNVEV (reference sequence). The CDR3 here is CASRRTGVNEQYF. The CDR3 region has the DNA TGTGCCAGCAGGAGGACAGGGGTTAACGAGCAGTACTTC.

The CDR3 bases are TGCAGCGTTGACCCGGGACAGGGCGAAGCCGGGGAGCTGTTTTTT. This gives the protein CSVDPGQGEAGELFF. V and J are TRBV29-1 and TRBJ2-2, with TRBD1 matching over 9 bases. CDR3 size: 15 residues. CDR1 SQVTM and CDR2 ANQGSEA come from the germline V gene. The ends lost 3 bases at V and 6 bases at J; junction bases unmatched: 8.

This sequence joins TRBV5-4 and TRBJ2-1, with TRBD1 matching over 8 bases. The CDR3 covers 16 residues. Germline CDR1 is SGHNT and CDR2 is YYREEE (reference sequence). Unmatched junction bases numbered 8, after V lost 0 bases and J lost 6 bases. CDR3 sequence reads: CASSLGTGTGRNEQFF. The CDR3 DNA is TGTGCCAGCAGCTTGGGAACCGGGACAGGACGCAATGAGCAGTTCTTC. The complete variable domain, with remaining parts taken from reference TRBV5-4 and TRBJ2-1, reads ETGVTQSPTHLIKTRGQQVTLRCSSQSGHNTVSWYQQALGQGPQFIFQYYREEENGRGNFPPRFSGLQFPNYSSELNVNALELDDSALYLCASSLGTGTGRNEQFFGPGTRLTVL.

This chain connects TRBV28 to TRBJ1-5; no definite D call. Trimming removed 4 bases from V and 2 bases from J, with 12 bases in between. The CDR3 runs 15 residues. Germline values: CDR1 MDHEN, CDR2 SYDVKM. In DNA form, the CDR3 reads TGTGCCAGCAGTTCGACCCGGTGGGGCAATCAGCCCCAGCATTTT. Protein: CASSSTRWGNQPQHF.

The genes are TRBV27 and TRBJ2-2, with D possibly matching TRBD2 (7 bases). Germline CDR1 MNHEY, CDR2 SMNVEV (reference sequence). The CDR3 contains 19 residues. The ends were cut back, 6 bases at V and 6 bases at J, with 29 bases in the middle. This chain's CDR3 is CASSPLPPLWGGGAGELFF. The CDR3, as DNA: TGTGCCAGCAGCCCTTTGCCACCGCTTTGGGGGGGCGGGGCCGGGGAGCTGTTTTTT.